The next 5 T cell receptor beta chains were all read from a single sample in a study of cytomegalovirus exposure and HLA in healthy donors. Measured with immunoSEQ multiplex PCR; TCRdb has only the in-frame clones, and not every one. The sample has fewer than 90,000 clones, 90% to 97% seen once. Sequenced sample: PBMCs. These receptor sequences come from a man younger than 30 in good health and CMV-seropositive.

V usage is TRBV5-1 and J usage is TRBJ2-6; D is perhaps TRBD1 (5 bases). The V end was cut by 10 bases, the J end by 0 bases, with 11 bases between. The CDR3 is 14 amino acids. From germline, CDR1 is SGHRS and CDR2 YFSETQ. The CDR3 region has the DNA TGCGCCGACAACAGGAGCTCTGGGGCCAACGTCCTGACTTTC. This gives the protein CADNRSSGANVLTF.

CDR3 sequence reads: CASSSNNRDRVYNEQFF. The CDR3 nucleotides are TGTGCCAGCAGCTCAAATAACCGGGACAGGGTATACAATGAGCAGTTCTTC. The chain has TRBV13 and TRBJ2-1; 9 bases are a match to TRBD1. The CDR3 sequence is 17 residues long. Unmatched junction bases numbered 11, after V lost 4 bases and J lost 4 bases. Germline V CDR1 and CDR2: PRHDT, FYEKMQ (reference sequence).

The chain links TRBV6-1 to TRBJ2-3; D might be TRBD1 (6 bases). The CDR3 sequence is 15 residues long. Trimming took 6 bases from V and 1 from J, leaving 14 bases between them. Germline CDR1 reads MNHNS; CDR2 reads SASEGT. For the CDR3, the DNA is TGTGCCAGCAGCCTAATACAGGGAGGCACAGATACGCAGTATTTT. Translated: CASSLIQGGTDTQYF.

This chain links TRBV19 with TRBJ2-2; D may be TRBD1 (5 bases). V was pared by 5 bases and J by 4 bases, with 14 bases between. The CDR3 totals 15 residues. Per the germline V gene, CDR1 is LNHDA and CDR2 is SQIVND (reference sequence). The CDR3: CASSGAGYGTGELFF. The CDR3 DNA sequence: TGTGCCAGTAGTGGAGCAGGGTATGGCACCGGGGAGCTGTTTTTT.

This chain connects TRBV19 to TRBJ2-7; 9 nucleotides match TRBD1. The germline gives CDR1 LNHDA, CDR2 SQIVND (reference sequence). Germline trimming cut 3 bases from V and 3 bases from J; bases unmatched to any gene: 6. The CDR3 is made up of 15 amino acids. CDR3 DNA sequence: TGTGCCAGTAGTATGGGGACAGGGTTCCTCTACGAGCAGTACTTC. It yields the protein CASSMGTGFLYEQYF.